Listed below are T cell receptor beta chains from one sample, sequenced in a study of beta chain features in type 1 diabetes. TCRdb keeps only in-frame clones here, not all; method: immunoSEQ multiplex PCR. The table has 300,000 to 400,000 clones, 8% to 10% seen once; the top ten hold roughly 0.54%. Sequenced material: central memory CD4+ T cells from blood. The receptors stem from a man aged 25-40 years with type 1 diabetes. CDR3s include the opening cysteine and the closing phenylalanine or tryptophan. D genes are given only for firm matches. A clone size is listed for some rows: how often the clone was seen (once, few, many), or a class if it is expanded.

v_gene: TRBV11-2
len: 15
d_gene: TRBD1
abundance: .
j_gene: TRBJ2-7
CDR3nt: TGTGCCAGCAGCTACGGACAGGGGTCTCGGTACGAGCAGTACTTC
CDR3aa: CASSYGQGSRYEQYF

v_gene: TRBV27
len: 15
d_gene: TRBD1
abundance: few
j_gene: TRBJ2-2
CDR3nt: TGTGCCAGCAGTCCCGGACAGGGATCGGCAGGGGAGCTGTTTTTT
CDR3aa: CASSPGQGSAGELFF

v_gene: TRBV5-4
len: 15
d_gene: TRBD2
abundance: .
j_gene: TRBJ2-5
CDR3nt: TGTGCCAGCAGCTTGGAGCCTAGCGGTGGAGAGACCCAGTACTTC
CDR3aa: CASSLEPSGGETQYF

v_gene: TRBV28
len: 17
d_gene: .
abundance: many
j_gene: TRBJ1-2
CDR3nt: TGTGCCAGCAGCTCACGGGCAGGGGCAACAGCTAACTATGGCTACACCTTC
CDR3aa: CASSSRAGATANYGYTF

v_gene: TRBV12-2
len: 15
d_gene: .
abundance: few
j_gene: TRBJ1-1
CDR3nt: TGTGCAAGTCGCTTAACCACAGGGGGTAACACTGAAGCTTTCTTT
CDR3aa: CASRLTTGGNTEAFF

v_gene: TRBV28
len: 15
d_gene: TRBD2
abundance: .
j_gene: TRBJ2-7
CDR3nt: TGTGCCAGCAGCCGGACTAGCGGGATGGGAGACGAGCAGTACTTC
CDR3aa: CASSRTSGMGDEQYF

v_gene: TRBV5-1
len: 13
d_gene: .
abundance: few
j_gene: TRBJ2-2
CDR3nt: TGCGCCAGCAGCTTGGACTGGGCTGGGGAGCTGTTTTTT
CDR3aa: CASSLDWAGELFF

v_gene: TRBV27
len: 17
d_gene: TRBD2
abundance: many
j_gene: TRBJ2-1
CDR3nt: TGTGCCAGCTGGGATTCGCCGGGAGGAAACTCCTACAATGAGCAGTTCTTC
CDR3aa: CASWDSPGGNSYNEQFF

v_gene: TRBV5-1
len: 15
d_gene: .
abundance: .
j_gene: TRBJ2-1
CDR3nt: TGCGCCAGCAGTCGAGACAGGATTTCCTACAATGAGCAGTTCTTC
CDR3aa: CASSRDRISYNEQFF

v_gene: TRBV11-2
len: 13
d_gene: TRBD2
abundance: few
j_gene: TRBJ2-5
CDR3nt: TGTGCCAGCAGCCTCCGGACTAGCGGGTCCCCCGACTTC
CDR3aa: CASSLRTSGSPDF

v_gene: TRBV27
len: 14
d_gene: .
abundance: few
j_gene: TRBJ2-7
CDR3nt: TGTGCCAGCCATCCGCAGTCGTTGACCTACGAGCAGTACTTC
CDR3aa: CASHPQSLTYEQYF

v_gene: TRBV7-9
len: 14
d_gene: .
abundance: few
j_gene: TRBJ2-2
CDR3nt: TGTGCCAGCAGCCCCGGGACCAACACCGGGGAGCTGTTTTTT
CDR3aa: CASSPGTNTGELFF

v_gene: TRBV6-6
len: 13
d_gene: .
abundance: few
j_gene: TRBJ2-5
CDR3nt: TGTGCCAGCAGCAGGGGACCTCAAGAGACCCAGTACTTC
CDR3aa: CASSRGPQETQYF

v_gene: TRBV7-9
len: 16
d_gene: .
abundance: few
j_gene: TRBJ2-1
CDR3nt: TGTGCCAGCAGCCCTCCTGGGGCGGGATCCTACAATGAGCAGTTCTTC
CDR3aa: CASSPPGAGSYNEQFF

v_gene: TRBV21-1
len: 23
d_gene: .
abundance: few
j_gene: TRBJ2-1
CDR3nt: TGTGCCAGCAGCAAAGAATGGGGGACAGGGGACCCGGGACTAGCGGAATCCTACAATGAGCAGTTCTTC
CDR3aa: CASSKEWGTGDPGLAESYNEQFF

v_gene: TRBV27
len: 16
d_gene: TRBD2
abundance: few
j_gene: TRBJ2-3
CDR3nt: TGTGCCAGCAGTTTATCTGGCGGGAGGCTAACAGATACGCAGTATTTT
CDR3aa: CASSLSGGRLTDTQYF

v_gene: TRBV7-9
len: 14
d_gene: TRBD1
abundance: few
j_gene: TRBJ1-2
CDR3nt: TGTGCCAGCAGCTTAGGCCAGGGGGCGAGTGGCTACACCTTC
CDR3aa: CASSLGQGASGYTF

v_gene: TRBV5-1
len: 14
d_gene: .
abundance: few
j_gene: TRBJ2-1
CDR3nt: TGCGCCAGCAGCTTGGGCTTCCTCCACAATGAGCAGTTCTTC
CDR3aa: CASSLGFLHNEQFF

v_gene: TRBV4-3
len: 13
d_gene: .
abundance: .
j_gene: TRBJ2-7
CDR3nt: TGCGCCAGCAGTCGTGAATATACCTACGAGCAGTACTTC
CDR3aa: CASSREYTYEQYF

v_gene: TRBV18
len: 14
d_gene: TRBD1
abundance: .
j_gene: TRBJ1-6
CDR3nt: TGTGCCAGCTCACCAACAGGGGGAAATTCACCCCTCCACTTT
CDR3aa: CASSPTGGNSPLHF

v_gene: TRBV10-3
len: 15
d_gene: TRBD1
abundance: few
j_gene: TRBJ2-2
CDR3nt: TGTGCCATCATGGGGGCAGGGGGTCTCGCCGGGGAGCTGTTTTTT
CDR3aa: CAIMGAGGLAGELFF

v_gene: TRBV27
len: 14
d_gene: TRBD1
abundance: few
j_gene: TRBJ1-2
CDR3nt: TGTGCCAGCAGTTTTTATCAGGGGGCCTCCGGCTACACCTTC
CDR3aa: CASSFYQGASGYTF

v_gene: TRBV7-2
len: 14
d_gene: TRBD1
abundance: .
j_gene: TRBJ2-1
CDR3nt: TGTGCCAGCAGCTTAGATGAATCGACAGGGGAGCAGTTCTTC
CDR3aa: CASSLDESTGEQFF

v_gene: TRBV2
len: 13
d_gene: .
abundance: .
j_gene: TRBJ1-1
CDR3nt: TGTGCCAGCAGTGGCGCCCTCGACACTGAAGCTTTCTTT
CDR3aa: CASSGALDTEAFF

v_gene: TRBV7-2
len: 15
d_gene: .
abundance: few
j_gene: TRBJ1-1
CDR3nt: TGTGCCAGCAGCTTAGATGCCAGCTTGAACACTGAAGCTTTCTTT
CDR3aa: CASSLDASLNTEAFF

v_gene: TRBV19
len: 16
d_gene: TRBD2
abundance: many
j_gene: TRBJ2-2
CDR3nt: TGTGCCAGTAGTAAACAACTAGCGGGAGGCCCCGGGGAGCTGTTTTTT
CDR3aa: CASSKQLAGGPGELFF

v_gene: TRBV5-4
len: 14
d_gene: .
abundance: .
j_gene: TRBJ2-5
CDR3nt: TGTGCCAGCAGCTACAGGGAGAGGGGAGAGACCCAGTACTTC
CDR3aa: CASSYRERGETQYF

v_gene: TRBV5-1
len: 15
d_gene: .
abundance: many
j_gene: TRBJ2-2
CDR3nt: TGCGCCAGCAGCTTCGACAGTGGGTACACCGGGGAGCTGTTTTTT
CDR3aa: CASSFDSGYTGELFF

v_gene: TRBV25-1
len: 14
d_gene: TRBD2
abundance: .
j_gene: TRBJ2-1
CDR3nt: TGTGCCAGCAGAGGGGGACTAGGGATCGATGAGCAGTTCTTC
CDR3aa: CASRGGLGIDEQFF